Listed here are 26 T cell receptor beta chains from one sample, sequenced in a study of blood T cell repertoires in COVID-19. Clones were read by immunoSEQ multiplex PCR, and TCRdb kept only the in-frame ones, dropping some. The sample yields tens of thousands of clones, 88% seen once. The sequencing sample was made of peripheral blood. These receptors were obtained from a man aged 50-60 years with active COVID-19.

The genes are TRBV14 and TRBJ2-7, with 8 bases lining up with TRBD2. The CDR3 covers 14 residues. The germline CDR1 and CDR2 sequences are SGHDN and FVKESK. After removal of 4 bases from V and 6 bases from J, the junction contained 8 bases not matched to a gene. The CDR3 coding sequence is TGTGCCAGCAGCCTCCCCGGGACTAGTTCCGAGCAGTACTTC. Amino acid sequence: CASSLPGTSSEQYF. The full variable domain, its missing parts supplied by reference TRBV14 and TRBJ2-7, is EAGVTQFPSHSVIEKGQTVTLRCDPISGHDNLYWYRRVMGKEIKFLLHFVKESKQDESGMPNNRFLAERTGGTYSTLKVQPAELEDSGVYFCASSLPGTSSEQYFGPGTRLTVT.

This chain joins TRBV29-1 and TRBJ2-3; 12 nucleotides match TRBD2. CDR1 and CDR2 (germline): SQVTM, ANQGSEA. V shed 5 bases and J 6 bases; nucleotides not matched to a gene: 9. The CDR3 is 15 residues long. The CDR3 coding sequence is TGCAGCGTTCCCCGGACTAGCGGGATTACGGATACGCAGTATTTT. It specifies CSVPRTSGITDTQYF.

The gene calls are TRBV28 and TRBJ1-6; 9 bases fit TRBD1. The CDR3 spans 15 residues. The germline gives CDR1 MDHEN, CDR2 SYDVKM. The V gene end was trimmed by 6 bases and the J gene end by 8 bases; junction bases not matched to a gene: 8. DNA of the CDR3: TGTGCCAGCAGCGACTCCGACAGGGGGGATTCACCCCTCCACTTT. The encoded protein is CASSDSDRGDSPLHF. The full variable domain, completed using reference TRBV28 and TRBJ1-6, is DVKVTQSSRYLVKRTGEKVFLECVQDMDHENMFWYRQDPGLGLRLIYFSYDVKMKEKGDIPEGYSVSREKKERFSLILESASTNQTSMYLCASSDSDRGDSPLHFGNGTRLTVT.

The chain carries TRBV5-1 and TRBJ2-5; 13 bases map to TRBD2. The V gene's germline CDR1 is SGHRS and CDR2 YFSETQ. The V segment lost 6 bases and the J segment 4 bases; nucleotides outside the gene matches: 9. The CDR3 loop spans 16 amino acids. The CDR3 region is CASTLLAGGVRETQYF. CDR3 bases: TGCGCCAGCACCTTACTAGCGGGAGGGGTCCGAGAGACCCAGTACTTC.

This chain uses TRBV28 with TRBJ1-2, with 9 bases lining up with TRBD1. This CDR3 has 15 residues. Germline V CDR1 and CDR2: MDHEN, SYDVKM. V was pared by 6 bases and J by 1 base, with 6 bases of the junction left unmatched. The CDR3 reads CASSSPGQGNYGYTF. CDR3 DNA: TGTGCCAGCAGCAGCCCGGGACAGGGTAACTATGGCTACACCTTC.

The J gene is TRBJ1-6, the V gene TRBV3-1 (or the pseudogene TRBV3-2); D possibly corresponds to TRBD1 (6 bases). Germline V lookup: CDR1 LGHDT, CDR2 YNNKEL (reference sequence). Trimming stripped 2 bases from V and 4 bases from J, with 9 bases between. This CDR3 comprises 15 residues. The CDR3 spells CASSQYRVYNSPLHF. CDR3 DNA sequence: TGTGCCAGCAGCCAATACAGGGTGTATAATTCACCCCTCCACTTT.

The rearrangement joins TRBV24-1 to TRBJ1-1, with 8 positions matching TRBD1. This CDR3 has 13 amino acids. Trimming removed 4 bases from V and 4 bases from J; junction bases left unmatched: 1. The germline V gene encodes CDR1 KGHDR and CDR2 SFDVKD. In DNA form, the CDR3 reads TGTGCCACCAGTGAACAGGGGGGCACTGAAGCTTTCTTT. Its translation is CATSEQGGTEAFF.

The CDR3 spells CASRRADKRLAGSHEQYF. Written as DNA, the CDR3 is TGTGCCAGCAGGCGGGCGGACAAACGACTAGCGGGGTCCCACGAGCAGTACTTC. This chain connects TRBV2 to TRBJ2-7, with 11 bases that match TRBD2. This CDR3 comprises 18 residues. The germline CDR1 and CDR2 sequences are SNHLY and FYNNEI. The junction had 18 bases not matched to a gene; V was cut back by 6 bases and J by 5 bases.

The V call is TRBV9, the J call TRBJ1-4, with 8 bases lining up with TRBD1. The CDR3 runs 15 residues. The trim removed 3 bases at V and 7 bases at J, leaving 8 bases unmatched. The germline V gene encodes CDR1 SGDLS and CDR2 YYNGEE. Here the CDR3 DNA reads TGTGCCAGCAGCGGAATCACAGGGGGAATTGAAAAACTGTTTTTT. Translated, it gives CASSGITGGIEKLFF. Filled out from reference TRBV9 and TRBJ1-4, the complete variable domain reads DSGVTQTPKHLITATGQRVTLRCSPRSGDLSVYWYQQSLDQGLQFLIQYYNGEERAKGNILERFSAQQFPDLHSELNLSSLELGDSALYFCASSGITGGIEKLFFGSGTQLSVL.

This clone appeared a single time. This chain uses TRBV4-3 with TRBJ2-1; 7 bases are a match to TRBD1. Germline V lookup: CDR1 LGHNA, CDR2 YSLEER. The CDR3 length is 15 residues. With 4 bases clipped from V and 3 bases from J, the junction kept 6 bases outside the gene matches. The CDR3 DNA follows: TGCGCCAGCAGCCGCCGGACAGGTAGCTACAATGAGCAGTTCTTC. It translates to CASSRRTGSYNEQFF.

The V call is TRBV27, the J call TRBJ2-7; D is possibly TRBD1 (5 bases). The germline V gene has CDR1 MNHEY and CDR2 SMNVEV (reference sequence). This CDR3 has 16 amino acids. The ends were cut back, 0 bases at V and 0 bases at J, with 12 bases in the middle. CDR3 nucleotide sequence: TGTGCCAGCAGTTTATCTTGGGGCTTGAGCTCCTACGAGCAGTACTTC. It specifies CASSLSWGLSSYEQYF.

V is TRBV6-5 and J is TRBJ1-2; 10 bases are a match to TRBD1. Germline CDR1 reads MNHEY; CDR2 reads SVGAGI. CDR3 length equals 15 residues. V shed 2 bases, J shed 5 bases, and the junction held 5 bases outside the gene matches. The CDR3 sequence: CASSYKMGQGYGYTF. Here the CDR3 DNA reads TGTGCCAGCAGTTACAAAATGGGACAGGGGTATGGCTACACCTTC.

This clone was counted a single time. This chain links TRBV28 with TRBJ1-1, with 8 nucleotides matching TRBD1. The trim removed 8 bases at V and 4 bases at J, leaving 15 bases unmatched. Germline lookup yields CDR1 MDHEN and CDR2 SYDVKM. The CDR3 extends over 16 amino acids. For the CDR3, the DNA is TGTGCCAGCGCCCCCGGGCAGGGGGCCAAGGGCACTGAAGCTTTCTTT. Amino acid sequence: CASAPGQGAKGTEAFF.

This rearrangement joins TRBV6-2 or TRBV6-3 to TRBJ2-7; the match to TRBD1 covers 8 bases. From germline, CDR1 is MNHEY and CDR2 SVGEGT. This CDR3 is 13 amino acids long. The trim removed 5 bases at V and 3 bases at J, leaving 3 bases unmatched. The CDR3 bases are TGTGCCAGCAGTATCGGGACAGGCTACGAGCAGTACTTC. It specifies CASSIGTGYEQYF.

The table lists this clone with a count of one. The junction departs from germline at one end; a sequencing error may be responsible. The chain recombines TRBV28 with TRBJ2-7; 8 nucleotides align to TRBD1. The CDR3 has 12 residues. Germline V gene data show CDR1 as MDHEN and CDR2 as SYDVKM. CDR3 coding DNA: TGTGCCAGCAGTTCCTGGACAGGGATTTTGTCCTTC. The encoded protein is CASSSWTGILSF.

On this clone: Within the sample, other DNA sequences also encode this same CDR3. The rearrangement links TRBV3-1 (or the pseudogene TRBV3-2) to TRBJ2-7; tentatively, D is TRBD2 (6 bases). CDR1 LGHDT and CDR2 YNNKEL come from the germline V gene (reference sequence). The CDR3 runs 16 residues. V lost 2 bases to trimming and J lost 7 bases, with 21 bases between them. In nucleotides, the CDR3 is TGTGCCAGCAGCCAACGGGGGACTCGGGCGTTGGGTGAGCAGTACTTC. Amino acids: CASSQRGTRALGEQYF.

The V call is TRBV6-1, the J call TRBJ2-1; a weak D match, TRBD2 (5 bases). Between the trimmed V and J ends, which lost 1 base and 4 bases, there was a span of 8 bases. Germline V gene lookup returns CDR1 MNHNS and CDR2 SASEGT. The CDR3 is 14 residues long. The CDR3, as DNA: TGTGCCAGCAGTGAAGGAGGGCTTTACAATGAGCAGTTCTTC. As protein: CASSEGGLYNEQFF.

In its sample, this clone was seen once. The chain links TRBV28 to TRBJ2-7; TRBD2 might be the D (6 bases). Trimming shortened V by 6 bases and J by 1 base, and 10 bases separated the two germline ends. CDR1 is MDHEN and CDR2 is SYDVKM in the germline V gene. The CDR3 has 13 amino acids. Written as DNA, the CDR3 is TGTGCCAGCAGGCGGGGCCGATCCTACGAGCAGTACTTC. Amino acid sequence: CASRRGRSYEQYF.

The J gene is TRBJ2-7, the V gene TRBV7-8, with D possibly TRBD1 on 5 matching bases. The CDR3 is 13 residues long. V lost 1 base, J lost 7 bases, and 11 bases lay in between. Germline V gene data show CDR1 as SGHVS and CDR2 as FQNEAQ. As DNA, the CDR3 is TGTGCCAGCAGCTTAGGTCGGTCAGGGGAGCAGTACTTC. Amino acids: CASSLGRSGEQYF.

The J gene is TRBJ2-1, the V gene TRBV7-2, with 8 bases that match TRBD2. Germline CDR1 and CDR2: SGHTA and FQGNSA. The junction had 10 bases not matched to a gene; V was cut back by 5 bases and J by 7 bases. The CDR3 is made up of 15 amino acids. The CDR3 sequence: CASSPPGTSGNEQFF. The CDR3 coding sequence is TGTGCCAGCAGCCCCCCCGGGACTAGTGGGAATGAGCAGTTCTTC.

The chain links TRBV5-6 to TRBJ1-4; D is perhaps TRBD1 (5 bases). Trimming removed 4 bases from V and 8 bases from J, with 12 bases in between. The CDR3 has 13 amino acids. Germline loops: CDR1 SGHDT, CDR2 YYEEEE. The chain's CDR3 is CASSLGESEKLFF. In DNA, the CDR3 is TGTGCCAGCAGCCTGGGGGAGAGCGAAAAACTGTTTTTT.

J is TRBJ1-6 and V is TRBV12-3 or TRBV12-4; D is uncertain. CDR3 length: 13 residues. The V and J ends lost 8 bases and 7 bases respectively, with 12 bases between them. The CDR3, as DNA: TGTGCCAGCCGAGACACGGGGAATTCACCCCTCCACTTT. It yields the protein CASRDTGNSPLHF.

The chain joins TRBV7-2 to TRBJ1-1; a possible D gene is TRBD1 (5 bases). Trimming removed 4 bases at V and 9 bases at J, with 15 bases between. The CDR3 length is 13 residues. Germline V gene sequence: CDR1 SGHTA, CDR2 FQGNSA. The CDR3 sequence is CASSSAAQDKAFF. The CDR3 bases are TGTGCCAGCAGCTCCGCTGCGCAGGACAAAGCTTTCTTT.

V usage is TRBV3-1 (or the pseudogene TRBV3-2) and J usage is TRBJ2-1, with no clear D. The CDR3 runs 14 residues. Germline CDR1 is LGHDT and CDR2 is YNNKEL (reference sequence). Trimming removed 6 bases from V and 4 bases from J, with 13 bases in between. CDR3 amino acids: CASSSTGYYNEQFF. The CDR3 DNA sequence: TGTGCCAGCAGTTCGACTGGTTATTACAATGAGCAGTTCTTC.

This clone is a singleton in its sample. This chain links TRBV6-2 or TRBV6-3 with TRBJ2-2; 11 bases fit TRBD2. The CDR3 totals 17 residues. Per germline, CDR1 MNHEY and CDR2 SVGEGT. J was trimmed by 6 bases and V by 1 base; bases with no gene match: 7. In nucleotides, the CDR3 is TGTGCCAGCAGTTACTATGGACTAGCGGGTCGGGCCGGGGAGCTGTTTTTT. As protein: CASSYYGLAGRAGELFF.

This sequence joins TRBV29-1 and TRBJ1-1; TRBD1 agrees at 7 bases. The germline V gene encodes CDR1 SQVTM and CDR2 ANQGSEA. The CDR3 sequence is 13 residues long. J gave up 0 bases and V 6 bases, and 4 bases lay outside the gene matches. CDR3 protein: CSVTGQLNTEAFF. The DNA for the CDR3 is TGCAGCGTAACGGGACAGCTGAACACTGAAGCTTTCTTT.